This is a list of T cell receptor beta chains from one sample in a study of blood T cell repertoires in COVID-19. The assay was immunoSEQ multiplex PCR, and TCRdb's table has in-frame clones only and misses some. Of about 95,000 clones listed, around nine tenths are singletons. Sequencing was performed on peripheral blood. Receptors were obtained from a woman in her 70s with acute or convalescent COVID-19. Both conserved end residues are part of each CDR3. The D gene is left open where the match is weak. Expanded clones get a size class; other rows say once, few or many, or leave the size out.

V gene	clone size	D gene	J gene	CDR3 length	CDR3 DNA	CDR3 protein
TRBV18	.	.	TRBJ2-5	13	TGTGCCAGCTCCACTAGCCTTCAAGAGACCCAGTACTTC	CASSTSLQETQYF
TRBV4-1	few	.	TRBJ1-5	20	TGCGCCAGCAGCCAAGCCATCAAGGGTCAAGGACAGAGTAGCAATCAGCCCCAGCATTTT	CASSQAIKGQGQSSNQPQHF
TRBV28	.	TRBD1	TRBJ1-2	12	TGTGCCAGCAAGACAGGGGTAAAGGGCTACACCTTC	CASKTGVKGYTF
TRBV18	.	TRBD2	TRBJ2-1	18	TGTGCCAGCTCTCTCAGGGGGACTAGCGGGGGCTCCTACAATGAGCAGTTCTTC	CASSLRGTSGGSYNEQFF
TRBV6-2/TRBV6-3	.	TRBD1	TRBJ2-2	15	TGTGCCAGCAGTCGAATACAGGGGGCGATCGGGGAGCTGTTTTTT	CASSRIQGAIGELFF
TRBV5-1	.	TRBD2	TRBJ2-7	13	TGCGCCAGCAGCCCCGGGACTAGTGACGAGCAGTACTTC	CASSPGTSDEQYF
TRBV18	.	TRBD2	TRBJ2-3	16	TGTGCCAGCTCTCCTCTAGCGGGTGGCAGCACAGATACGCAGTATTTT	CASSPLAGGSTDTQYF
TRBV9	.	TRBD1	TRBJ2-4	14	TGTGCCAGCAGCTACTCGACAGGGTTGGGCATTCAGTACTTC	CASSYSTGLGIQYF
TRBV10-3	.	.	TRBJ1-2	12	TGTGCCACTCAAGGACAGTCCGTCGGCTACACCTTC	CATQGQSVGYTF
TRBV6-5	.	TRBD2	TRBJ2-7	14	TGTGCCAGCAGAGGACTAGCGGGAGACTACGAGCAGTACTTC	CASRGLAGDYEQYF
TRBV19	.	.	TRBJ2-7	10	TGTGCCAAACCCTCGCGCTCTGAGTACTTC	CAKPSRSEYF
TRBV11-3	.	.	TRBJ2-7	14	TGTGCCAGCAGCTTAGACGCAGGGACCTACGAGCAGTACTTC	CASSLDAGTYEQYF
TRBV19	.	TRBD1	TRBJ1-5	15	TGTGCCAGTAGTTTCGGGGACAGAGCTGGGGGTCCCCAGCATTTT	CASSFGDRAGGPQHF
TRBV6-5	.	TRBD1	TRBJ1-5	14	TGTGCCAGCAGTCCAACAGGGGGCAATCAGCCCCAGCATTTT	CASSPTGGNQPQHF
TRBV10-1	once	.	TRBJ2-5	13	TGCGCCAGCAGTGATAGATCTCGGGAGACCCAGTACTTC	CASSDRSRETQYF
TRBV6-6	.	TRBD1	TRBJ1-5	15	TGTGCCAGCAGTTACTCGGGGCAGGGGGGACAGCCCCAGCATTTT	CASSYSGQGGQPQHF
TRBV5-1	.	.	TRBJ1-1	13	TGCGCCAGTACCCGGGACAAGAACACTGAAGCTTTCTTT	CASTRDKNTEAFF
TRBV15	.	TRBD2	TRBJ2-1	13	TGTGCCATCAAGCGGGACTCCTACAATGAGCAGTTCTTC	CAIKRDSYNEQFF
TRBV7-9	.	TRBD2	TRBJ2-3	18	TGTGCCAGCAGCTTAGGGTCTAGCGGAACGCCCCTCACAGATACGCAGTATTTT	CASSLGSSGTPLTDTQYF
TRBV7-2	.	.	TRBJ1-2	15	TGTGCCAGCAGCTTAGGGGGATGGGGGGACGCGGGCTACACCTTC	CASSLGGWGDAGYTF
TRBV6-5	once	TRBD1	TRBJ1-3	15	TGTGCCAGCAGACGGTCACAGGGGTCTGGAAACACCATATATTTT	CASRRSQGSGNTIYF
TRBV7-9	.	.	TRBJ1-3	15	TGTGCCAGCAGCTTAGCGGGGGCCTCTGGAAACACCATATATTTT	CASSLAGASGNTIYF